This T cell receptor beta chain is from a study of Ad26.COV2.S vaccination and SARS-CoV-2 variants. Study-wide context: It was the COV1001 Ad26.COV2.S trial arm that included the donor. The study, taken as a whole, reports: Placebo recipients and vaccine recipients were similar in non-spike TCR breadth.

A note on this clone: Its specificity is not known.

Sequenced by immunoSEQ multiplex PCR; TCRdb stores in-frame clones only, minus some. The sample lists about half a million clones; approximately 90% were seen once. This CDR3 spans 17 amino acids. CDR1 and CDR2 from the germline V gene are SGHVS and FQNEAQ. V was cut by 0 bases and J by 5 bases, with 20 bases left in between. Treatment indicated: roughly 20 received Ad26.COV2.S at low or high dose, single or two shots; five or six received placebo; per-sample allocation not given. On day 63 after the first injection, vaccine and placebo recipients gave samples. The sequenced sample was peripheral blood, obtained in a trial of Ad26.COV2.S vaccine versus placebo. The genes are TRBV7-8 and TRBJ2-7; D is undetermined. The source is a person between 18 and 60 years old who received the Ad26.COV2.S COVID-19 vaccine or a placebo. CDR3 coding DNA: TGTGCCAGCAGCTTAGCGATCGAGGTAGCTAACGTGGACGAGCAGTACTTC. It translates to CASSLAIEVANVDEQYF.